Here is one TCR beta chain with its context. This sample was taken from a study of T cells expressing NK-cell markers. Germline values: CDR1 MNHEY, CDR2 SVGAGI. This CDR3 has 15 residues. For each CDR3 protein, TCRdb gives one entry from its re-call of the 5' RACE reads, without DNA. This sample lists about 460,000 distinct CDR3 sequences; its ten largest clones have around 1.4%. This TCR came from a woman aged 50 to 60 in good health. Sequenced: blood T cells: a sorted CD56 or NKG2C T cell subset, CD4+ or CD8+ T cells, or bulk PBMC T cells (not recorded which). The rearrangement uses TRBV6-5 and TRBJ2-2; TCRdb outputs TRBD2, but without DNA this stays unchecked. CDR3: CASSSSGTNTGELFF.